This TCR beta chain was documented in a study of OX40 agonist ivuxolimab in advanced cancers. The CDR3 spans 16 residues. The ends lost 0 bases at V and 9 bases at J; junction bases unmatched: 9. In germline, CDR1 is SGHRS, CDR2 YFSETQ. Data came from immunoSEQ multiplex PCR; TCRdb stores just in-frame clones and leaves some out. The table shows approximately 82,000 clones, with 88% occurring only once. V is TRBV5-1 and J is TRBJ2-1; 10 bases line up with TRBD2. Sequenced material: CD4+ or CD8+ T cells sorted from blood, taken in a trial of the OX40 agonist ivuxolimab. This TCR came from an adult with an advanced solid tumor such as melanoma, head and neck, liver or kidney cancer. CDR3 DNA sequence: TGCGCCAGCAGCTTGGGAGCGGGAGGGCCAGGGGGTGAGCAGTTCTTC. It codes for CASSLGAGGPGGEQFF.